This entry describes one TCR beta chain. Data came from immunoSEQ multiplex PCR; TCRdb stores just in-frame clones and leaves some out. The top ten hold 0.7% to 1% of the sample, which has tens of thousands of clones, 80% to 95% seen once. The sample belongs to a study of T cell changes during pregnancy in multiple sclerosis. Trimming shortened V by 4 bases and J by 7 bases, and 12 bases separated the two germline ends. Germline V CDR1 and CDR2: SGHDN, FVKESK. CDR3 size: 13 residues. Here the sequenced sample was peripheral blood, taken in the first trimester of pregnancy. The chain links TRBV14 to TRBJ2-3; D is perhaps TRBD2 (6 bases). This sequence was found in a female donor with multiple sclerosis, enrolled in a pregnancy study. The CDR3 protein is CASSRSGSYTQYF. The CDR3, as DNA: TGTGCCAGCAGCCGTTCCGGGAGTTATACGCAGTATTTT.